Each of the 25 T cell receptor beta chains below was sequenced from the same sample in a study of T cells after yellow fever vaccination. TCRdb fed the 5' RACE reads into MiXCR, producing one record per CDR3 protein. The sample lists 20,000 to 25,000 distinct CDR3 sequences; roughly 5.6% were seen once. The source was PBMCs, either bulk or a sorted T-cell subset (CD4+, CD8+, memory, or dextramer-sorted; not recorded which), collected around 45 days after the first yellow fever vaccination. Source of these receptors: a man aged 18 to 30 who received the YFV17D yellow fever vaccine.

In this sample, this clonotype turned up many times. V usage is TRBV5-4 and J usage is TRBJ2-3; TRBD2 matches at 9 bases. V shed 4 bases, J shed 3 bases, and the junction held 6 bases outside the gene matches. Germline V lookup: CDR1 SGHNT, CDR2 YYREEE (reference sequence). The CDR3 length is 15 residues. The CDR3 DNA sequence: TGTGCCAGCAGCCGGTCCCTAGCGGGGACAGATACGCAGTATTTT. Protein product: CASSRSLAGTDTQYF.

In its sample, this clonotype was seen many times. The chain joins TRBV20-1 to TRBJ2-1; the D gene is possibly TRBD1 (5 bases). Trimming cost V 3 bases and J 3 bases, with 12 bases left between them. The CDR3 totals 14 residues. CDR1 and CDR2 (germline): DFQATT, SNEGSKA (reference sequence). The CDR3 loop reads CSARKGAIYNEQFF. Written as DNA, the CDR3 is TGCAGTGCTAGGAAAGGGGCTATCTACAATGAGCAGTTCTTC.

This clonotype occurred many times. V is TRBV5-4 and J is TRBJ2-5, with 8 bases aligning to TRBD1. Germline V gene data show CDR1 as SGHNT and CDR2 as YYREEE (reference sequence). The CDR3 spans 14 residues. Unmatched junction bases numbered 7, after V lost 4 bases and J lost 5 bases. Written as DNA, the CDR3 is TGTGCCAGCAGCAGACAGGGGTCGGTGGAGACCCAGTACTTC. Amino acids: CASSRQGSVETQYF.

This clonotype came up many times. This chain's CDR3 is CASSPGGLAVYNEQFF. The CDR3 coding sequence is TGTGCCAGCAGCCCCGGGGGGCTAGCAGTTTACAATGAGCAGTTCTTC. This chain connects TRBV7-9 to TRBJ2-1, with D perhaps TRBD2 (7 bases). V was pared by 5 bases and J by 4 bases, with 18 bases between. This CDR3 region has 16 residues. Germline V gene sequence: CDR1 SEHNR, CDR2 FQNEAQ (reference sequence). Together with reference TRBV7-9 and TRBJ2-1, the CDR3 gives the full variable domain: DTGVSQNPRHKITKRGQNVTFRCDPISEHNRLYWYRQTLGQGPEFLTYFQNEAQLEKSRLLSDRFSAERPKGSFSTLEIQRTEQGDSAMYLCASSPGGLAVYNEQFFGPGTRLTVL.

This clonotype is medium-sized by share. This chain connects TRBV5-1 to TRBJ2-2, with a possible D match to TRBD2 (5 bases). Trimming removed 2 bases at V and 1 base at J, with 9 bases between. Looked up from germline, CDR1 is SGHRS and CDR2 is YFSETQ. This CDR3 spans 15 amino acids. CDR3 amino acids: CASSLIEGNTGELFF. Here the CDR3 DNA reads TGCGCCAGCAGCTTAATTGAGGGGAACACCGGGGAGCTGTTTTTT.

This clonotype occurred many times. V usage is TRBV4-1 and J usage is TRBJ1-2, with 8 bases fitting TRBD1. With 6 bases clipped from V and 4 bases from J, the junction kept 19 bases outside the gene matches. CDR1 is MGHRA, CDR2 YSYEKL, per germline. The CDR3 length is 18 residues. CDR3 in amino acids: CASRAGVWDRFSSYGYTF. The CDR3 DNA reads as TGCGCCAGCAGGGCAGGAGTCTGGGACAGGTTCTCGAGCTATGGCTACACCTTC.

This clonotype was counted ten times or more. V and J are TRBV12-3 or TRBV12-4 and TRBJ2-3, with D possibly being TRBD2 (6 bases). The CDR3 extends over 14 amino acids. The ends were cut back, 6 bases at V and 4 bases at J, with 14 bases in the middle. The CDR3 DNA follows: TGTGCCAGCAGCCGGGGGTCTGGTGCAGATACGCAGTATTTT. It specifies CASSRGSGADTQYF.

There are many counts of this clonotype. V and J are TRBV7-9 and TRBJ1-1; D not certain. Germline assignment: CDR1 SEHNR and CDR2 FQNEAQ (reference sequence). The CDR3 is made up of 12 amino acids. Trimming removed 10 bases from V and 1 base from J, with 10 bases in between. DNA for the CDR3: TGTGCCATCGAGCGGGGGAACACTGAAGCTTTCTTT. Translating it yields CAIERGNTEAFF.

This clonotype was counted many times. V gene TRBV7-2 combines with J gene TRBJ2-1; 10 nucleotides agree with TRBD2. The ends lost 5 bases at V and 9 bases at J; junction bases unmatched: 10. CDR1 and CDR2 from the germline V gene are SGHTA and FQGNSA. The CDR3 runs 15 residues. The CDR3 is CASSISGGIRPEQFF. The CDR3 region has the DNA TGTGCCAGCAGCATTAGCGGGGGGATCCGTCCTGAGCAGTTCTTC.

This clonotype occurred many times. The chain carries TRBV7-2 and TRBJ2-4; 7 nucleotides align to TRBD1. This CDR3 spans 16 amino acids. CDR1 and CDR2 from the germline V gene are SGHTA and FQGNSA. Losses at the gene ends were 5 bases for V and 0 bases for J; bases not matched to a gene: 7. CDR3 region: CASSVIGQVAKNIQYF. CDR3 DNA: TGTGCCAGCAGCGTAATTGGACAGGTAGCCAAAAACATTCAGTACTTC.

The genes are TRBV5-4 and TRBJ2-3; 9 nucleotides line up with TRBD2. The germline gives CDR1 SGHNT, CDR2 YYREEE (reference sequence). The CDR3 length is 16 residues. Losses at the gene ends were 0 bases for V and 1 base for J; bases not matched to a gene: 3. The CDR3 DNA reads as TGTGCCAGCAGCTTGGCGGTAGCGGGAGGCACAGATACGCAGTATTTT. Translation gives CASSLAVAGGTDTQYF.

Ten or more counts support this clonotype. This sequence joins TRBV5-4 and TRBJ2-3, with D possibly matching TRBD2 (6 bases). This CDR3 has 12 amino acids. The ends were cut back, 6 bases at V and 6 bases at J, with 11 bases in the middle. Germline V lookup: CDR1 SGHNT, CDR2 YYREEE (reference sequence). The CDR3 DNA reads TGTGCCAGCACCGGGGGAGAGGATACGCAGTATTTT. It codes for CASTGGEDTQYF.

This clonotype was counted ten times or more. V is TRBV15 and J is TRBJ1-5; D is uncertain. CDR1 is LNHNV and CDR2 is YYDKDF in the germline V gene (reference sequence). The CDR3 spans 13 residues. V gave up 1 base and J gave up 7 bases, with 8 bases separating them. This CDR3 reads CATSRAGGQPQHF. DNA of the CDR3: TGTGCCACCAGCAGAGCGGGCGGCCAGCCCCAGCATTTT.

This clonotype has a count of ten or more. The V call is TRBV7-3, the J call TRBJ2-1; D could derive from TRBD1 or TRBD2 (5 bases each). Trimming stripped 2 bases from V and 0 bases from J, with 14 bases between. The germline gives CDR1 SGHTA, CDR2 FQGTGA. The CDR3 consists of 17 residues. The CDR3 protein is CASSLGSGRASYNEQFF. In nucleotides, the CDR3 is TGTGCCAGCAGCTTAGGCTCGGGACGGGCCTCCTACAATGAGCAGTTCTTC.

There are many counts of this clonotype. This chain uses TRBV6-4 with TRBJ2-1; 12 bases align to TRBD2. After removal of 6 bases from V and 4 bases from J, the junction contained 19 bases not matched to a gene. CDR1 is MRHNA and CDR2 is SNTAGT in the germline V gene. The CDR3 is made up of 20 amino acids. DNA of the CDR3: TGTGCCAGCAGCCACCCAGCTAGCGGGGGGGACCACCCCTATTACAATGAGCAGTTCTTC. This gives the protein CASSHPASGGDHPYYNEQFF.

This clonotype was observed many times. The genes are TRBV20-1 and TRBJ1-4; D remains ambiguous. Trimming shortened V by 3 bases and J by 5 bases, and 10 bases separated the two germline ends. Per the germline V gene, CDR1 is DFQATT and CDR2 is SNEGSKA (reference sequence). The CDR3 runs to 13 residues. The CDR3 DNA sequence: TGCAGTGCTAGGGGAGTACAGAATGAAAAACTGTTTTTT. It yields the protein CSARGVQNEKLFF.

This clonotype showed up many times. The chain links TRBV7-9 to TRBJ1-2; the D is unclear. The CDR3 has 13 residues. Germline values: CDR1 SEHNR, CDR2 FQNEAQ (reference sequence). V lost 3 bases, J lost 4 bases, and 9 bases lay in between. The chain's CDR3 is CASSFGRFYGYTF. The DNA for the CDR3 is TGTGCCAGCAGCTTCGGCCGATTCTATGGCTACACCTTC. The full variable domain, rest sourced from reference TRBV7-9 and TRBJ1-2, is DTGVSQNPRHKITKRGQNVTFRCDPISEHNRLYWYRQTLGQGPEFLTYFQNEAQLEKSRLLSDRFSAERPKGSFSTLEIQRTEQGDSAMYLCASSFGRFYGYTFGSGTRLTVV.

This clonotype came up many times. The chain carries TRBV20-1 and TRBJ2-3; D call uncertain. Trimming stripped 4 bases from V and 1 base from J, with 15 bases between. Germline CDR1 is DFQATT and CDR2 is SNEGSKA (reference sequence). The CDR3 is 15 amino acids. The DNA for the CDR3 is TGCAGTGCTAAGTTTGGCGGTTCGGGCACAGATACGCAGTATTTT. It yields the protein CSAKFGGSGTDTQYF.

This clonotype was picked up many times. The CDR3 loop is CASSSDPSYEQYF. The CDR3 region has the DNA TGTGCCAGCAGCTCTGACCCGTCCTACGAGCAGTACTTC. V gene TRBV7-6 combines with J gene TRBJ2-7; D gene unclear. V shed 4 bases and J shed 1 base, with 8 bases lying between them. The CDR3 has 13 residues. Germline CDR1 is SGHVS and CDR2 is FNYEAQ.

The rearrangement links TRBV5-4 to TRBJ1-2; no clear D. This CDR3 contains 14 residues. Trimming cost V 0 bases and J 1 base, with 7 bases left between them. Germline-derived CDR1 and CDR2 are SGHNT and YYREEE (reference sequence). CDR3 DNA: TGTGCCAGCAGCTTGGACACGATTAACTATGGCTACACCTTC. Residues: CASSLDTINYGYTF. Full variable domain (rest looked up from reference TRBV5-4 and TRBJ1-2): ETGVTQSPTHLIKTRGQQVTLRCSSQSGHNTVSWYQQALGQGPQFIFQYYREEENGRGNFPPRFSGLQFPNYSSELNVNALELDDSALYLCASSLDTINYGYTFGSGTRLTVV.

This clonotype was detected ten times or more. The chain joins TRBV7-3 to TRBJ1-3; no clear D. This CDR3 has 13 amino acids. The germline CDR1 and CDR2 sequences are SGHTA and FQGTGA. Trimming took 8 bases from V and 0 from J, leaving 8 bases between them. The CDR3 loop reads CASGRSSGNTIYF. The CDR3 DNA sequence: TGTGCCAGCGGACGGAGCTCTGGAAACACCATATATTTT.

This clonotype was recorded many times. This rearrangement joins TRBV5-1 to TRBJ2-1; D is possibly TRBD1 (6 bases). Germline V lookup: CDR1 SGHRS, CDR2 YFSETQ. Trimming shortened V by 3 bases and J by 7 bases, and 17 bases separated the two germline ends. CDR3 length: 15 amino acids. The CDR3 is CASSSWDMGPNEQFF. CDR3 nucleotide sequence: TGCGCCAGCAGCTCGTGGGACATGGGGCCGAATGAGCAGTTCTTC.

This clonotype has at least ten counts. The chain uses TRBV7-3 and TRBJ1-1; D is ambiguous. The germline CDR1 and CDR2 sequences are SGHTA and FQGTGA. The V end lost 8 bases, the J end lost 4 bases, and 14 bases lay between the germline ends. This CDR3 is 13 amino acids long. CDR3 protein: CASSPSRGTEAFF. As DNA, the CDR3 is TGTGCCAGCTCCCCCTCACGGGGCACTGAAGCTTTCTTT.

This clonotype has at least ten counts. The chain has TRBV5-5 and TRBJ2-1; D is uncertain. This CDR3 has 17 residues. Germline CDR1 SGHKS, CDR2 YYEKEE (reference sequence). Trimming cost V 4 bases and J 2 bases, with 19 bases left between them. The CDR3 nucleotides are TGTGCCAGCAGCCGACCAACCTACTTGCCACCCTACAATGAGCAGTTCTTC. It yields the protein CASSRPTYLPPYNEQFF.

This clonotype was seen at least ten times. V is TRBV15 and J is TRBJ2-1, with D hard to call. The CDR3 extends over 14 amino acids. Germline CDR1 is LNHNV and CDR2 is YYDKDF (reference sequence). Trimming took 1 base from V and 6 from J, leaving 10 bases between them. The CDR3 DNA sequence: TGTGCCACCAGCAGAGCCCTCGGACGCAATGAGCAGTTCTTC. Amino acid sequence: CATSRALGRNEQFF.